These 3 T cell receptor beta chains share one sample of origin, sequenced in a study of blood T cell repertoires in COVID-19. TCRdb's copy holds only in-frame clones and misses some; the assay was immunoSEQ multiplex PCR. The profile shows about 410,000 clones, 90% of them singletons. Sample: PBMCs or T cells enriched from blood (not recorded which). Receptors were obtained from a man younger than 35 who had recovered from COVID-19.

The CDR3 is CARSSIGWNEKLFF. The DNA for the CDR3 is TGTGCCAGAAGCTCGATCGGGTGGAATGAAAAACTGTTTTTT. The rearrangement uses TRBV5-3 and TRBJ1-4; D unclear. TRBV5-3 belongs to the ORF category, with a function that is uncertain. CDR3 length: 14 amino acids. V was clipped by 3 bases and J by 5 bases, with 11 bases between them.

The V call is TRBV9, the J call TRBJ2-1, with 11 bases lining up with TRBD2. V dropped 4 bases and J dropped 0; count of bases not matched to a gene: 3. Germline V gives CDR1 SGDLS, CDR2 YYNGEE. The CDR3 consists of 16 residues. The CDR3 loop reads CASSSSGRASYNEQFF. Here the CDR3 DNA reads TGTGCCAGCAGCAGTAGCGGGAGGGCCTCCTACAATGAGCAGTTCTTC.

The chain recombines TRBV29-1 with TRBJ1-1, with 7 nucleotides matching TRBD1. J lost 1 base, V lost 4 bases, and 6 bases had no gene match. CDR3 length: 14 residues. CDR1 and CDR2 (germline): SQVTM, ANQGSEA. CDR3 region: CSVGAGTANTEAFF. The DNA for the CDR3 is TGCAGCGTTGGGGCCGGGACAGCGAACACTGAAGCTTTCTTT.